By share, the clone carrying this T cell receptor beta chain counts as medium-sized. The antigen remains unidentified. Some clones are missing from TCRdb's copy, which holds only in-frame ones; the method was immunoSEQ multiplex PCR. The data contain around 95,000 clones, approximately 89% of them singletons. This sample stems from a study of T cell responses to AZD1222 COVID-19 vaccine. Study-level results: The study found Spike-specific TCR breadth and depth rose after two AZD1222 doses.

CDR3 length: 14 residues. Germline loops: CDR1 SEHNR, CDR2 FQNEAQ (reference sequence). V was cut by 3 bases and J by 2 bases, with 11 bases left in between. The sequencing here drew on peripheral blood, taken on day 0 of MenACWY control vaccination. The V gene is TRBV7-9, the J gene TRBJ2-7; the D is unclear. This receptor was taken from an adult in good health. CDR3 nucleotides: TGTGCCAGCAGCTTCGTTCACAGAACCTACGAGCAGTACTTC. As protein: CASSFVHRTYEQYF.